Here is one TCR beta chain with its context. Its matching antigen is unknown. 60 Vbeta and 13 Jbeta primers were used in PCR. TCRdb's table, derived via immunoSEQ multiplex PCR, lists solely in-frame clones and lacks some. The repertoire holds 150,000 to 200,000 clones, around 81% seen once, with approximately 2% in the top ten. J gave up 2 bases and V 6 bases, and 11 bases lay outside the gene matches. This CDR3 is 16 amino acids long. CDR1 GTSNPN and CDR2 SVGIG come from the germline V gene (reference sequence). This specimen comes from a study of cytomegalovirus exposure and HLA in healthy donors. Study outcomes and limitations: Most observed TCR sequences were rare, whereas some public TCRs were detected in many donors. An assumption of roughly uniform sequencing depth across donors underlay the presence/absence analyses. Investigators reported around 150 TCR beta chains as tied to cytomegalovirus.

This TCR derives from a woman aged 18-29 years in good health and CMV-seropositive. The chain carries TRBV30 and TRBJ2-2; 8 nucleotides match TRBD1. Input material: PBMCs. The CDR3, as DNA: TGTGCCTGCGAGCCGGGACAGGTTAGCAACACCGGGGAGCTGTTTTTT. Amino acid sequence: CACEPGQVSNTGELFF.